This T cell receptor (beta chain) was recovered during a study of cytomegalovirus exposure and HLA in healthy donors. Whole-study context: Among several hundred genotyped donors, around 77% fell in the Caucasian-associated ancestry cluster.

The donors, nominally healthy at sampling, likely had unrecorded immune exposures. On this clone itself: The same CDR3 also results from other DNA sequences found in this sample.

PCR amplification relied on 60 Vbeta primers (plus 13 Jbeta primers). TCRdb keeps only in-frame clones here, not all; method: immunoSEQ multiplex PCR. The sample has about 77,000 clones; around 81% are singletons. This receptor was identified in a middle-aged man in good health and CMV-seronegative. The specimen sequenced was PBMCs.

CDR3 DNA: TGCGCCAGCAGTCTAGCGGGAGGCCTCTCCTACAATGAGCAGTTCTTC. Translating it yields CASSLAGGLSYNEQFF. The chain couples TRBV5-1 to TRBJ2-1; TRBD2 agrees at 11 bases. The CDR3 extends over 16 amino acids. Trimming took 5 bases from V and 0 from J; bases not matched to a gene: 4. Germline V gene lookup returns CDR1 SGHRS and CDR2 YFSETQ. Combining the CDR3 with reference TRBV5-1 and TRBJ2-1 gives the whole variable domain KAGVTQTPRYLIKTRGQQVTLSCSPISGHRSVSWYQQTPGQGLQFLFEYFSETQRNKGNFPGRFSGRQFSNSRSEMNVSTLELGDSALYLCASSLAGGLSYNEQFFGPGTRLTVL.